The rows below give T cell receptor beta chains drawn from one sample of a study of human T cells and chemical hapten exposure. TCRdb itself ran the RACE reads through MiXCR, one entry per CDR3 protein. The table lists about 60,000 distinct CDR3 sequences, 9.3% of them singletons. Sequencing was performed on whole blood, taken in connection with sensitization to the hapten diphenylcyclopropenone (DPC). These receptors all stem from a woman between 35 and 50 years old with alopecia areata. Some clones in this sample may be carry-over from other donors' samples. Each CDR3 is given with its conserved first and last residue. Fields, in order: D gene, V gene, CDR3 protein. D genes are given only for firm matches.

d_gene: TRBD1
v_gene: TRBV6-1
CDR3aa: CASRRDRMAPYGYTF

d_gene: NA
v_gene: TRBV28
CDR3aa: CASTRGDSPRGRYF

d_gene: NA
v_gene: TRBV15
CDR3aa: CATSSGLEANEQYF

d_gene: NA
v_gene: TRBV19
CDR3aa: CASAASFGNSNQPQHF

d_gene: NA
v_gene: TRBV5-4
CDR3aa: CASSRTGTYGYTF

d_gene: NA
v_gene: TRBV30
CDR3aa: CAWSVQAEAFF

d_gene: TRBD1
v_gene: TRBV29-1
CDR3aa: CSASTGRSEAFF

d_gene: TRBD1
v_gene: TRBV23-1
CDR3aa: CASSQKGTGGPNVPPQHF

d_gene: TRBD1
v_gene: TRBV28
CDR3aa: CASSSWTGKETQYF

d_gene: NA
v_gene: TRBV5-5
CDR3aa: CASSLSLVGHQPQHF

d_gene: TRBD2
v_gene: TRBV30
CDR3aa: CAWSSGTSGGASEQFF

d_gene: TRBD1
v_gene: TRBV9
CDR3aa: CASSASTGGREAFF

d_gene: NA
v_gene: TRBV7-6
CDR3aa: CASSLANANTGELFF

d_gene: NA
v_gene: TRBV20-1
CDR3aa: CSARDRNVFYEQYF

d_gene: TRBD1
v_gene: TRBV4-1
CDR3aa: CASSKLQGAPTEAFF

d_gene: TRBD1
v_gene: TRBV18
CDR3aa: CASSPAGTGGYGELFF

d_gene: NA
v_gene: TRBV12-3/TRBV12-4
CDR3aa: CASSFGGAAFF

d_gene: NA
v_gene: TRBV4-3
CDR3aa: CASSLNSGRNHYGYTF

d_gene: NA
v_gene: TRBV3-1
CDR3aa: CASSQGMNTEAFF

d_gene: TRBD2
v_gene: TRBV29-1
CDR3aa: CSETSGEDNEQFF

d_gene: TRBD1
v_gene: TRBV20-1
CDR3aa: CSDRDRGLEQYF

d_gene: NA
v_gene: TRBV5-6
CDR3aa: CASKILGVEKDGYTF

d_gene: TRBD2
v_gene: TRBV5-5
CDR3aa: CASSSIMVAGSVYEQYF

d_gene: TRBD1
v_gene: TRBV4-2
CDR3aa: CASNRDRNSPLHF

d_gene: TRBD1
v_gene: TRBV29-1
CDR3aa: CSAGDSRMNTEAFF

d_gene: NA
v_gene: TRBV29-1
CDR3aa: CSVTSSANTGELFF

d_gene: TRBD1
v_gene: TRBV25-1
CDR3aa: CASSEPGQGVYGYTF

d_gene: NA
v_gene: TRBV27
CDR3aa: CASSLGRTTDTQYF

d_gene: NA
v_gene: TRBV12-5
CDR3aa: CASGRDTHTDTQYF

d_gene: TRBD2
v_gene: TRBV7-2
CDR3aa: CASSLRVSGTPYNEQFF

d_gene: TRBD1
v_gene: TRBV2
CDR3aa: CASSEAGTDYGYTF

d_gene: NA
v_gene: TRBV7-9
CDR3aa: CASWDFQETQYF

d_gene: NA
v_gene: TRBV12-3/TRBV12-4
CDR3aa: CASSPGTRAYNEQFF

d_gene: TRBD2
v_gene: TRBV14
CDR3aa: CASSQVLAGGRYNEQFF

d_gene: NA
v_gene: TRBV29-1
CDR3aa: CSVEGVYGYTF

d_gene: TRBD1
v_gene: TRBV6-5
CDR3aa: CASRQTGGRGYTF

d_gene: TRBD1
v_gene: TRBV27
CDR3aa: CASTTRDRVGGGYTF

d_gene: TRBD2
v_gene: TRBV20-1
CDR3aa: CSALDSGANKNIQYF

d_gene: NA
v_gene: TRBV27
CDR3aa: CASPISDHLFPNEQFF

d_gene: NA
v_gene: TRBV30
CDR3aa: CAWSVGAGEETQYF

d_gene: NA
v_gene: TRBV7-9
CDR3aa: CASSLAGISYNEQFF

d_gene: TRBD1
v_gene: TRBV29-1
CDR3aa: CSVESQGETEAFF

d_gene: TRBD1
v_gene: TRBV5-1
CDR3aa: CASSPGQGRRGYGYTF

d_gene: NA
v_gene: TRBV5-1
CDR3aa: CASSPGRPSTEAFF

d_gene: TRBD1
v_gene: TRBV7-9
CDR3aa: CASSPLDRVVHGYTF

d_gene: NA
v_gene: TRBV12-3/TRBV12-4
CDR3aa: CASSLDRSIIF

d_gene: TRBD2
v_gene: TRBV11-1
CDR3aa: CASSSDSGGLVIDEQFF

d_gene: TRBD2
v_gene: TRBV2
CDR3aa: CASSEDRGRGLETQYF

d_gene: NA
v_gene: TRBV6-6
CDR3aa: CASSSHDPSTDTQYF

d_gene: TRBD2
v_gene: TRBV6-5
CDR3aa: CASSSRLLAGSTDTQYF

d_gene: NA
v_gene: TRBV7-2
CDR3aa: CASTPTANYGYTF

d_gene: TRBD2
v_gene: TRBV4-3
CDR3aa: CASSHASGGADEQYF

d_gene: TRBD1
v_gene: TRBV5-5
CDR3aa: CASDPTGGVDGYTF

d_gene: TRBD1
v_gene: TRBV2
CDR3aa: CASSGGTGLSYEQYF

d_gene: NA
v_gene: TRBV6-2/TRBV6-3
CDR3aa: CASGESGGLMNTEAFF

d_gene: TRBD1
v_gene: TRBV28
CDR3aa: CASRDRVDQPQHF

d_gene: TRBD2
v_gene: TRBV11-1
CDR3aa: CASSLRTSTQYF

d_gene: NA
v_gene: TRBV2
CDR3aa: CASTEGGWSEQYF

d_gene: NA
v_gene: TRBV24-1
CDR3aa: CATSDNREPNEQFF